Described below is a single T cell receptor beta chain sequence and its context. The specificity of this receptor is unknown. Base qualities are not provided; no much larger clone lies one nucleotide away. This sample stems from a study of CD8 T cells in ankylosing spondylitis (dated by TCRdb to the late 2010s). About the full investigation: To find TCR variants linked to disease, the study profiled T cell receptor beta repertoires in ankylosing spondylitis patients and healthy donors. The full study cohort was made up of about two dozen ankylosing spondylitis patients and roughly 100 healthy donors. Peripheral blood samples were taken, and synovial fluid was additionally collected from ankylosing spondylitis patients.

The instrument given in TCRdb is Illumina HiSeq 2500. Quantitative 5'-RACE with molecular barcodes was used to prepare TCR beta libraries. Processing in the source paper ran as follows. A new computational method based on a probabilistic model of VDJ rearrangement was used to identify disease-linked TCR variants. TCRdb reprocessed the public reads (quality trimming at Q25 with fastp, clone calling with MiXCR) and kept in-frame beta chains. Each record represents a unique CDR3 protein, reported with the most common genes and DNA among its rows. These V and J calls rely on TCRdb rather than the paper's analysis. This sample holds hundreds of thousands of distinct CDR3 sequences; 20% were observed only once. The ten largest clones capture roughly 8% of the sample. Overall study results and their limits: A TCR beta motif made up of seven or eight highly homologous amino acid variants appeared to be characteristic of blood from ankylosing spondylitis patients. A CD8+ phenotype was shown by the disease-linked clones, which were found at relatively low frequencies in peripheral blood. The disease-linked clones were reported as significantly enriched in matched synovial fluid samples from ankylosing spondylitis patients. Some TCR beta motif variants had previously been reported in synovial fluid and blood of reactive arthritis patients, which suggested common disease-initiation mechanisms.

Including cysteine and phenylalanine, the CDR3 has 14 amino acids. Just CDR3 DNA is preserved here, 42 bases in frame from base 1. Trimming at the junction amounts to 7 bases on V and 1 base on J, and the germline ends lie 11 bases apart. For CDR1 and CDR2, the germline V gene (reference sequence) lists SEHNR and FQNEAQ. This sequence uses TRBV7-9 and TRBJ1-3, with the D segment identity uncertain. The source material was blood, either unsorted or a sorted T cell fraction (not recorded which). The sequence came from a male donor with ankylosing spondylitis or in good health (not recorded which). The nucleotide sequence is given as TGTGCCAGCAAGGCGAGGGTATCTGGAAACACCATATATTTT. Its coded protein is CASKARVSGNTIYF.